The 3 T cell receptor beta chains listed next were all sequenced from one sample in a study of shared clonotypes between healthy human individuals. The repertoire was sequenced with immunoSEQ multiplex PCR; TCRdb's copy has only in-frame clones and lacks some. The sample has approximately 2,000,000 clones; 85% to 95% are singletons. The sample comprised naive CD4+ T cells from PBMCs. This sample's subset: CD45RA+ positively selected. These TCRs come from a man younger than 35 in good health. Some clones in this sample may be carry-over from other donors' samples.

The CDR3 region has the DNA TGTGCCATCAGTGAGACGGGCAGGGGGCGCGGGGATGGTGAGCAGTTCTTC. Protein sequence: CAISETGRGRGDGEQFF. The genes are TRBV10-3 and TRBJ2-1; 8 nucleotides align to TRBD1. CDR3 length: 17 residues. Germline V lookup: CDR1 ENHRY, CDR2 SYGVKD. The ends lost 2 bases at V and 9 bases at J; junction bases unmatched: 15.

The chain is built from TRBV19 and TRBJ1-5; D unresolved. CDR3 length equals 14 residues. CDR1 is LNHDA, CDR2 SQIVND, per germline (reference sequence). The ends were cut back, 3 bases at V and 3 bases at J, with 9 bases in the middle. The CDR3 bases are TGTGCCAGTAGTATGAAACAGTACAATCAGCCCCAGCATTTT. Its protein is CASSMKQYNQPQHF.

The CDR3 DNA reads as TGCAGCGCCGGGGGGCTGGGAACAGAGCAGTTCTTC. Amino acid sequence: CSAGGLGTEQFF. The chain employs TRBV29-1 and TRBJ2-1; D perhaps matches TRBD2 (7 bases). Germline CDR1 and CDR2: SQVTM and ANQGSEA. CDR3 length: 12 residues. The V gene lost 7 bases and the J gene lost 10 bases, with 17 bases spanning the gap.